This T cell receptor (beta chain) was retrieved from a study of shared clonotypes between healthy human individuals. Data came from immunoSEQ multiplex PCR; TCRdb stores just in-frame clones and leaves some out. Of roughly 2 million clones in the sample, over 85% were seen once. Germline values: CDR1 MDHEN, CDR2 SYDVKM. J lost 9 bases, V lost 4 bases, and 4 bases had no gene match. The CDR3 extends over 14 amino acids. V usage is TRBV28 and J usage is TRBJ1-4; 11 bases line up with TRBD1. This clonotype was sampled from a man aged 18 to 29 in good health. Sequences were obtained from naive CD4+ T cells sorted from blood. Documented subset: CD45RA+ positively selected. This CDR3 reads CASSWTGGFQKLFF. CDR3 nucleotides: TGTGCCAGCAGTTGGACAGGGGGCTTTCAAAAACTGTTTTTT. The variable domain in full, completed from reference TRBV28 and TRBJ1-4, reads DVKVTQSSRYLVKRTGEKVFLECVQDMDHENMFWYRQDPGLGLRLIYFSYDVKMKEKGDIPEGYSVSREKKERFSLILESASTNQTSMYLCASSWTGGFQKLFFGSGTQLSVL.